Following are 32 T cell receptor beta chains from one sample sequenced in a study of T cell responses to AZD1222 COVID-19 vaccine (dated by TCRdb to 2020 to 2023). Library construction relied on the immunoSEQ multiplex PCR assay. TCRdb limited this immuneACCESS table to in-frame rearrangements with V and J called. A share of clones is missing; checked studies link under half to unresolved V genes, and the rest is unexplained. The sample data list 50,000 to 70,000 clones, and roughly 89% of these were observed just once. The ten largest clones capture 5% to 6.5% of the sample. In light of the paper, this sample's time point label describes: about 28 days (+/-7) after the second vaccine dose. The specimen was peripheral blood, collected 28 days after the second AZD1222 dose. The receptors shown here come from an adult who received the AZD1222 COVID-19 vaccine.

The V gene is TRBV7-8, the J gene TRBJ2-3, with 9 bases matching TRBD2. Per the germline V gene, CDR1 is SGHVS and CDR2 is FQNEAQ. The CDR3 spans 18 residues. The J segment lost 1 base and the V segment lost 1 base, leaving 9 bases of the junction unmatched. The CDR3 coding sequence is TGTGCCAGCAGCTTAGGCATTAGCGGGAGTATGGGCACAGATACGCAGTATTTT. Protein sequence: CASSLGISGSMGTDTQYF.

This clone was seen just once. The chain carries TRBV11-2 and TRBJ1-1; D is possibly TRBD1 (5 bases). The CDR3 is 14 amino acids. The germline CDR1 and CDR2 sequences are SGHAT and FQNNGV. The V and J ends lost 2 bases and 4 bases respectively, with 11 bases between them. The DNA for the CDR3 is TGTGCCAGCAGCTTAAGCCAGGGCCGCACTGAAGCTTTCTTT. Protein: CASSLSQGRTEAFF.

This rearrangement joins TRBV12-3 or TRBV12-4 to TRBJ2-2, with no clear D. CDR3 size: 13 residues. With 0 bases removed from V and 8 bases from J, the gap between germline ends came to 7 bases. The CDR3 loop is CASSLALSGELFF. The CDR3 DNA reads TGTGCCAGCAGTTTAGCGCTATCGGGGGAGCTGTTTTTT.

CDR3 sequence reads: CASSSFGQTEYEQYF. CDR3 bases: TGTGCCAGCAGTTCCTTCGGACAGACTGAGTACGAGCAGTACTTC. This sequence joins TRBV6-6 and TRBJ2-7, with a weak D call TRBD1 (6 bases). Germline assignment: CDR1 MNHNY and CDR2 SVGAGI (reference sequence). The CDR3 is 15 amino acids. Trimming took 4 bases from V and 4 from J, leaving 17 bases between them.

The CDR3 DNA reads as TGTGCCAGCAGCGCTGCTGGGGGAAGAGCTGAAGCTTTCTTT. Its translation is CASSAAGGRAEAFF. The V gene is TRBV7-6, the J gene TRBJ1-1; D is possibly TRBD1 (5 bases). In germline, CDR1 is SGHVS, CDR2 FNYEAQ. The CDR3 is 14 residues long. The ends were cut back, 5 bases at V and 6 bases at J, with 16 bases in the middle.

The DNA for the CDR3 is TGTGCCAGCAGTCCCCCTACAGGGGGCGGAAACATTCAGTACTTC. As protein: CASSPPTGGGNIQYF. The chain uses TRBV28 and TRBJ2-4; the match to TRBD1 covers 9 bases. The CDR3 is 15 residues long. The germline CDR1 and CDR2 sequences are MDHEN and SYDVKM. V lost 5 bases to trimming and J lost 6 bases; unmatched junction nucleotides: 8.

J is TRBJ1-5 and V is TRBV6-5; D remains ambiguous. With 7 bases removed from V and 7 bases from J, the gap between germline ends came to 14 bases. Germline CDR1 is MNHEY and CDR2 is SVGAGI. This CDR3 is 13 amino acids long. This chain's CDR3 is CASTAALPQPQHF. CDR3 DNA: TGTGCCAGCACCGCGGCGCTCCCCCAGCCCCAGCATTTT.

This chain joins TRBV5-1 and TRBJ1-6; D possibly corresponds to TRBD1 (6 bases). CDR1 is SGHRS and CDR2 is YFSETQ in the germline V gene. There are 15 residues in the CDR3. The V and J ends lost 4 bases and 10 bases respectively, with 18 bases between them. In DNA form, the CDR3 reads TGCGCCAGCAGCCCGGAGGGGGTAGGACAGTCACCCCTCCACTTT. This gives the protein CASSPEGVGQSPLHF. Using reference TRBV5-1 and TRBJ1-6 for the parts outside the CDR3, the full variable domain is KAGVTQTPRYLIKTRGQQVTLSCSPISGHRSVSWYQQTPGQGLQFLFEYFSETQRNKGNFPGRFSGRQFSNSRSEMNVSTLELGDSALYLCASSPEGVGQSPLHFGNGTRLTVT.

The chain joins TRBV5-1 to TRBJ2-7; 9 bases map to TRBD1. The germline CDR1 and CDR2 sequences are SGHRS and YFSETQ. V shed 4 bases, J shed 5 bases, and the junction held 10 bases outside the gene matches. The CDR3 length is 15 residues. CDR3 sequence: CASSGGQGVGNEQYF. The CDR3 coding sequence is TGCGCCAGCAGCGGGGGACAGGGCGTAGGAAACGAGCAGTACTTC. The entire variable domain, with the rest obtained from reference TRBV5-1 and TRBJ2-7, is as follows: KAGVTQTPRYLIKTRGQQVTLSCSPISGHRSVSWYQQTPGQGLQFLFEYFSETQRNKGNFPGRFSGRQFSNSRSEMNVSTLELGDSALYLCASSGGQGVGNEQYFGPGTRLTVT.

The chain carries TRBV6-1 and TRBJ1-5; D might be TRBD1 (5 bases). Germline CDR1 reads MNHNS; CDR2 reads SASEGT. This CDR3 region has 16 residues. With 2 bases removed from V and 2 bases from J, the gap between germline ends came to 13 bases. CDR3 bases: TGTGCCAGCAGTGAATCCCAGGACACACGCAATCAGCCCCAGCATTTT. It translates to CASSESQDTRNQPQHF.

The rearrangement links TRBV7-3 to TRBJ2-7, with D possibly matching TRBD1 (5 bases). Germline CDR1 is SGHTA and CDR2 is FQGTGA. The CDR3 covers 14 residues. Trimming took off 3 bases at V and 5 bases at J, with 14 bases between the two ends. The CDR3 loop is CASSLSGISDEQYF. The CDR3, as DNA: TGTGCCAGCAGCTTGTCAGGGATTTCGGACGAGCAGTACTTC.

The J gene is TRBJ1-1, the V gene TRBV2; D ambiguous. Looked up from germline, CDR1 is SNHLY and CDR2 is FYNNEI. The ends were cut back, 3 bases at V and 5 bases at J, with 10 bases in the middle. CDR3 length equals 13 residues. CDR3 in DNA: TGTGCCAGCAGTGAGAGGACCCGAACTGAAGCTTTCTTT. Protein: CASSERTRTEAFF. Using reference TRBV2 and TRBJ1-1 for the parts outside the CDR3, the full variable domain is EPEVTQTPSHQVTQMGQEVILRCVPISNHLYFYWYRQILGQKVEFLVSFYNNEISEKSEIFDDQFSVERPDGSNFTLKIRSTKLEDSAMYFCASSERTRTEAFFGQGTRLTVV.

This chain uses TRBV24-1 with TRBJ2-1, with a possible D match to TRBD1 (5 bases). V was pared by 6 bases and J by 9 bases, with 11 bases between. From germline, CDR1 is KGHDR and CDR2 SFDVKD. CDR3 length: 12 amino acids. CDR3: CATSKGPAEQFF. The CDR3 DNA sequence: TGTGCCACCAGTAAGGGGCCAGCTGAGCAGTTCTTC.

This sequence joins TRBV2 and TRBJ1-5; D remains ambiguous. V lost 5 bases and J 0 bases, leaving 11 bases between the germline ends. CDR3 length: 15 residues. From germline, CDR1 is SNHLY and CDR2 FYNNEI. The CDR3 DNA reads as TGTGCCAGCAGTTCGGCAGGCTATAGCAATCAGCCCCAGCATTTT. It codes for CASSSAGYSNQPQHF.

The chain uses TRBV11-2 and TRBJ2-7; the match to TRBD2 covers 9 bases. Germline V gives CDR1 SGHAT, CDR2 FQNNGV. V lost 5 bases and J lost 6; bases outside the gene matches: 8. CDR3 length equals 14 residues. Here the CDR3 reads CASSPRGGLSEQYF. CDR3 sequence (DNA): TGTGCCAGCAGCCCGCGGGGGGGCCTGAGCGAGCAGTACTTC.

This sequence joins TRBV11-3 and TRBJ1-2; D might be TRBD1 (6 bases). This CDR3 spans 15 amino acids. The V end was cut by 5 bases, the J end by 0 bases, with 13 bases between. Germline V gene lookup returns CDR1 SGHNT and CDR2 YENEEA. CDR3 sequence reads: CASSPPGEPNYGYTF. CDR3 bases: TGTGCCAGCAGCCCCCCAGGGGAGCCTAACTATGGCTACACCTTC. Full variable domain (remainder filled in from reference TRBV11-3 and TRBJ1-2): EAGVVQSPRYKIIEKKQPVAFWCNPISGHNTLYWYLQNLGQGPELLIRYENEEAVDDSQLPKDRFSAERLKGVDSTLKIQPAELGDSAVYLCASSPPGEPNYGYTFGSGTRLTVV.

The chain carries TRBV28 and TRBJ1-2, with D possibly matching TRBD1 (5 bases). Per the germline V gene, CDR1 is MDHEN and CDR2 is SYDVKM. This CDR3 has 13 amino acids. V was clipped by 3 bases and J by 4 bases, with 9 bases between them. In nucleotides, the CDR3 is TGTGCCAGCAGTTTTCAGGGACGCTATGGCTACACCTTC. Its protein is CASSFQGRYGYTF.

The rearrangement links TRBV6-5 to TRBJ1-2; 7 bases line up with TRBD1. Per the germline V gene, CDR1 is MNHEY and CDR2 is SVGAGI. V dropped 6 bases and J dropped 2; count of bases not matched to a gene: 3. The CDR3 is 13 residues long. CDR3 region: CASSLTGNYGYTF. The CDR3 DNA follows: TGTGCCAGCAGCCTGACAGGGAACTATGGCTACACCTTC.

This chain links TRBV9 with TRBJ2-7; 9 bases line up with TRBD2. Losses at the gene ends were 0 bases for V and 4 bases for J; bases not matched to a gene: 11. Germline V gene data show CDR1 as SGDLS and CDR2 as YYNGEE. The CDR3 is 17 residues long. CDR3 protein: CASSVAGDSGGRYEQYF. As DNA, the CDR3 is TGTGCCAGCAGCGTAGCTGGCGATAGCGGGGGTAGGTACGAGCAGTACTTC.

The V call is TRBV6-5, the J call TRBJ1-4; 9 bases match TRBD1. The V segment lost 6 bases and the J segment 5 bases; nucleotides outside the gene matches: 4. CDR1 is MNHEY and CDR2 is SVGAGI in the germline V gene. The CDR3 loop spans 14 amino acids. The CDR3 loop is CASRPGQGNEKLFF. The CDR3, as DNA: TGTGCCAGCAGGCCGGGACAGGGAAATGAAAAACTGTTTTTT.

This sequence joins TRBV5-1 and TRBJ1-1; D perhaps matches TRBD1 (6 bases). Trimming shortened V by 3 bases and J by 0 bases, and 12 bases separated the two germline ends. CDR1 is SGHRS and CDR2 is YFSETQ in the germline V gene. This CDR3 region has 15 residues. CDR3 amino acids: CASSSNGGLNTEAFF. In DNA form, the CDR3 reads TGCGCCAGCAGCTCTAATGGGGGGCTGAACACTGAAGCTTTCTTT.

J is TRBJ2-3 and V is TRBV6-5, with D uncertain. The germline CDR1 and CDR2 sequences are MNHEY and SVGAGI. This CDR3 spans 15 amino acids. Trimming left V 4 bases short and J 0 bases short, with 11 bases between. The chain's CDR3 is CASSSRDVSTDTQYF. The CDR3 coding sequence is TGTGCCAGCAGTTCTAGAGACGTCAGCACAGATACGCAGTATTTT.

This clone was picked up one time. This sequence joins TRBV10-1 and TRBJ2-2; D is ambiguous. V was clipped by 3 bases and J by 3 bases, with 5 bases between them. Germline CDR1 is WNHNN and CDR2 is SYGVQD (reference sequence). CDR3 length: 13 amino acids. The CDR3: CASSDRDTGELFF. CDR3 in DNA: TGCGCCAGCAGTGATCGGGACACCGGGGAGCTGTTTTTT.

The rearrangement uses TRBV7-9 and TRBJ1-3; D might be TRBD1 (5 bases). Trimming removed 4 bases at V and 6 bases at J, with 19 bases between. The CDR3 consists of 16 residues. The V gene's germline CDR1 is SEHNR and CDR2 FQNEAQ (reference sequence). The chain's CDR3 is CASSWQGIVAENTIYF. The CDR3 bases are TGTGCCAGCAGCTGGCAGGGAATCGTCGCTGAAAACACCATATATTTT.

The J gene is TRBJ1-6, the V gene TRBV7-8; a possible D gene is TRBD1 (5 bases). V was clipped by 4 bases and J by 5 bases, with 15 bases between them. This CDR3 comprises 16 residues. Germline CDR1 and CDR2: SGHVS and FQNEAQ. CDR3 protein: CASSSYRGTNNSPLHF. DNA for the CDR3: TGTGCCAGCAGCTCGTACCGGGGCACCAATAATTCACCCCTCCACTTT.

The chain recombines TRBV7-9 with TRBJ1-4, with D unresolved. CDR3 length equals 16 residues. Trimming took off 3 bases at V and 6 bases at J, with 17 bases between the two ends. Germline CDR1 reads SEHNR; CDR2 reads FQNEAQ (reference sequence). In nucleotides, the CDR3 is TGTGCCAGCAGCTTGATCCTACCTCGGAAGGATGAAAAACTGTTTTTT. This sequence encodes CASSLILPRKDEKLFF.

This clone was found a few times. CDR3 loop: CASSLLTRTSGRSAFNNEQFF. CDR3 nucleotide sequence: TGTGCCAGCAGCTTGTTAACCCGGACTAGCGGGAGAAGCGCGTTTAACAATGAGCAGTTCTTC. V is TRBV13 and J is TRBJ2-1; 13 positions match TRBD2. The CDR3 covers 21 residues. CDR1 and CDR2 (germline): PRHDT, FYEKMQ (reference sequence). Trimming took 3 bases from V and 5 from J; bases not matched to a gene: 19. The full variable domain, its missing parts supplied by reference TRBV13 and TRBJ2-1, is AAGVIQSPRHLIKEKRETATLKCYPIPRHDTVYWYQQGPGQDPQFLISFYEKMQSDKGSIPDRFSAQQFSDYHSELNMSSLELGDSALYFCASSLLTRTSGRSAFNNEQFFGPGTRLTVL.

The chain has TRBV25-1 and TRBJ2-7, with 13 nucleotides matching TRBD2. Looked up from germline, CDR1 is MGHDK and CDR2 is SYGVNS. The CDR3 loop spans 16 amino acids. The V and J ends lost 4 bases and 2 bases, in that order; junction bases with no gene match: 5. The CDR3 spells CASSGLGTSGAYEQYF. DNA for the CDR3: TGTGCCAGCAGTGGCCTCGGGACTAGCGGGGCCTACGAGCAGTACTTC.

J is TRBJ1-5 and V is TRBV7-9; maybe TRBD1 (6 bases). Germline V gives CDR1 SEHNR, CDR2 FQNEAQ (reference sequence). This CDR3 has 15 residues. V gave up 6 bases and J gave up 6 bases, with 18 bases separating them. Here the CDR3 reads CASSKGEAGVQPQHF. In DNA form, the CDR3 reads TGTGCCAGCAGTAAAGGGGAGGCAGGGGTTCAGCCCCAGCATTTT.

The CDR3: CSVRDRAYEQYF. CDR3 in DNA: TGCAGCGTTCGGGACAGGGCTTACGAGCAGTACTTC. The V call is TRBV29-1, the J call TRBJ2-7; 9 bases match TRBD1. J gave up 4 bases and V 5 bases, and 3 bases lay outside the gene matches. Per germline, CDR1 SQVTM and CDR2 ANQGSEA. The CDR3 extends over 12 amino acids.

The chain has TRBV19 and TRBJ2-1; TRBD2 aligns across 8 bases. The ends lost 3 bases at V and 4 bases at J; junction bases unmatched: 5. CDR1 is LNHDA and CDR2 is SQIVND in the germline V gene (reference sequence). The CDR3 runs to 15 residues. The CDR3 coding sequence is TGTGCCAGTAGTATCAGCGGGGGCTTGTACAATGAGCAGTTCTTC. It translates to CASSISGGLYNEQFF.

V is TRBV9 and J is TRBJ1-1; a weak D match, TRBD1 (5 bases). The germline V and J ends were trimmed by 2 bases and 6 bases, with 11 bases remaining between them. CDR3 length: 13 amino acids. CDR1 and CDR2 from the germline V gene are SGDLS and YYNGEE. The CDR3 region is CASSVKPGSEAFF. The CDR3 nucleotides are TGTGCCAGCAGCGTTAAGCCAGGGTCTGAAGCTTTCTTT.